These 17 T cell receptor beta chains came from one sample sequenced in a study of shared clonotypes between healthy human individuals. TCRdb keeps only in-frame clones here, not all; method: immunoSEQ multiplex PCR. Of about 380,000 clones listed, approximately 96% are singletons. The sample comprised memory CD8+ T cells sorted from blood. Indicated subset: CD45RO+ cells pooled with CCR7-negative TemRA cells. The receptor source for this set is a man aged 25-40 years in good health.

This chain uses TRBV10-2 with TRBJ2-7; 9 bases match TRBD2. Per the germline V gene, CDR1 is WSHSY and CDR2 is SAAADI. The CDR3 sequence is 14 residues long. The V segment lost 7 bases and the J segment 1 base; nucleotides outside the gene matches: 5. The DNA of the CDR3 is TGCGCCAGCAACCCCGCGGGAGGGTCCTACGAGCAGTACTTC. Its translation: CASNPAGGSYEQYF.

This clone came up a few times. V gene TRBV4-1 combines with J gene TRBJ2-2; D is unresolved. V gave up 1 base and J gave up 4 bases, with 7 bases separating them. The CDR3 length is 14 residues. Germline CDR1 and CDR2: MGHRA and YSYEKL. DNA of the CDR3: TGCGCCAGCAGCCAAGGACGTATCACCGGGGAGCTGTTTTTT. This translates into CASSQGRITGELFF.

The CDR3 spells CASSLGAGEQYF. The CDR3 bases are TGTGCCAGCAGCTTAGGGGCCGGGGAGCAGTACTTC. This chain connects TRBV11-2 to TRBJ2-7; D is unclear. V lost 1 base, J lost 7 bases, and 8 bases lay in between. This CDR3 is 12 amino acids long. CDR1 and CDR2 (germline): SGHAT, FQNNGV.

The chain employs TRBV30 and TRBJ1-2; no clear D gene. Germline values: CDR1 GTSNPN, CDR2 SVGIG (reference sequence). This CDR3 comprises 13 residues. The V gene lost 4 bases and the J gene lost 0 bases, with 9 bases spanning the gap. The CDR3 spells CAWTPSSNYGYTF. As DNA, the CDR3 is TGTGCCTGGACCCCCAGTTCTAACTATGGCTACACCTTC.

The chain links TRBV11-3 to TRBJ2-1; 10 bases are a match to TRBD2. V lost 3 bases and J lost 3; bases outside the gene matches: 5. The CDR3 contains 16 residues. In germline, CDR1 is SGHNT, CDR2 YENEEA. CDR3 in amino acids: CASSLAGTSDYNEQFF. The CDR3 bases are TGTGCCAGCAGCTTGGCCGGGACTAGCGACTACAATGAGCAGTTCTTC. The whole variable domain, filled in from reference TRBV11-3 and TRBJ2-1, reads EAGVVQSPRYKIIEKKQPVAFWCNPISGHNTLYWYLQNLGQGPELLIRYENEEAVDDSQLPKDRFSAERLKGVDSTLKIQPAELGDSAVYLCASSLAGTSDYNEQFFGPGTRLTVL.

The V gene is TRBV19, the J gene TRBJ1-5; a weak D match, TRBD1 (5 bases). The CDR3 runs 14 residues. V was trimmed by 0 bases and J by 5 bases, leaving 8 bases between them. Germline V gives CDR1 LNHDA, CDR2 SQIVND (reference sequence). The CDR3 region is CASSIEGVDQPQHF. The CDR3 DNA reads as TGTGCCAGTAGTATAGAGGGGGTTGATCAGCCCCAGCATTTT.

The chain employs TRBV7-6 and TRBJ2-7; no clear D gene. Germline V CDR1 and CDR2: SGHVS, FNYEAQ. CDR3 length: 15 residues. Trimming cost V 1 base and J 0 bases, with 10 bases left between them. The chain's CDR3 is CASSLDLGASYEQYF. DNA of the CDR3: TGTGCCAGCAGCTTAGATTTGGGCGCCTCCTACGAGCAGTACTTC.

The CDR3 here is CASSSRIQETQYF. For the CDR3, the DNA is TGTGCCAGCAGCTCTCGGATCCAAGAGACCCAGTACTTC. This rearrangement joins TRBV13 to TRBJ2-5; D ambiguous. This CDR3 region has 13 residues. The germline V gene has CDR1 PRHDT and CDR2 FYEKMQ (reference sequence). Trimming pared 4 bases from V and 1 base from J, leaving 7 bases between.

V gene TRBV29-1 combines with J gene TRBJ2-1; TRBD2 agrees at 10 bases. The V segment lost 6 bases and the J segment 3 bases; nucleotides outside the gene matches: 14. The length of the CDR3 is 17 residues. Germline CDR1 reads SQVTM; CDR2 reads ANQGSEA. The CDR3 region has the DNA TGCAGCGTCCCTAGGGGGAGCGGACTAGCGGACTACAATGAGCAGTTCTTC. This codes for CSVPRGSGLADYNEQFF.

The chain has TRBV28 and TRBJ2-3; D call uncertain. The CDR3 runs 11 residues. The V end lost 5 bases, the J end lost 6 bases, and 6 bases lay between the germline ends. CDR1 and CDR2 from the germline V gene are MDHEN and SYDVKM. CDR3 amino acids: CASSPRDTQYF. The CDR3 DNA sequence: TGTGCCAGCAGTCCCCGTGATACGCAGTATTTT.

This chain uses TRBV19 with TRBJ1-5, with a possible D match to TRBD1 (5 bases). V lost 4 bases and J 0 bases, leaving 13 bases between the germline ends. Germline V gives CDR1 LNHDA, CDR2 SQIVND (reference sequence). The CDR3 has 16 amino acids. CDR3 loop: CASSRPGIDSNQPQHF. The CDR3 DNA sequence: TGTGCCAGTAGTAGGCCAGGGATCGATAGCAATCAGCCCCAGCATTTT.

The chain has TRBV5-1 and TRBJ2-1, with 7 bases that match TRBD2. Trimming at V came to 0 bases and at J to 3 bases, leaving 6 bases not matched to a gene. This CDR3 is built from 16 residues. Germline CDR1 reads SGHRS; CDR2 reads YFSETQ. CDR3 protein: CASSLVASGDYNEQFF. Written as DNA, the CDR3 is TGCGCCAGCAGCTTGGTTGCTAGCGGAGACTACAATGAGCAGTTCTTC.

The rearrangement uses TRBV19 and TRBJ2-6; D not certain. The CDR3 covers 16 residues. The V gene's germline CDR1 is LNHDA and CDR2 SQIVND (reference sequence). V was pared by 6 bases and J by 1 base, with 13 bases between. The chain's CDR3 is CASRQIIGSGANVLTF. The CDR3 nucleotides read TGTGCCAGTAGACAGATTATTGGATCTGGGGCCAACGTCCTGACTTTC.

The chain joins TRBV6-1 to TRBJ1-2; D uncertain. The CDR3 covers 14 residues. From germline, CDR1 is MNHNS and CDR2 SASEGT. V was trimmed by 3 bases and J by 6 bases, leaving 14 bases between them. CDR3 bases: TGTGCCAGCAGTGAGGTCGGAGAGCTTGATGGCTACACCTTC. Translating it yields CASSEVGELDGYTF.

The chain uses TRBV5-1 and TRBJ2-5; D is undetermined. The CDR3 covers 13 residues. CDR1 is SGHRS, CDR2 YFSETQ, per germline. V was pared by 3 bases and J by 3 bases, with 9 bases between. The CDR3 DNA reads TGCGCCAGCAGCTCTTTCCCAAAAGAGACCCAGTACTTC. Translating gives CASSSFPKETQYF.

The rearrangement joins TRBV21-1 to TRBJ1-5. TRBV21-1 is marked as a pseudogene. CDR3 length equals 14 residues. The CDR3 is CASSKGGAYQPQHF. In DNA form, the CDR3 reads TGTGCCAGCAGCAAAGGCGGGGCGTATCAGCCCCAGCATTTT.

V gene TRBV10-3 combines with J gene TRBJ2-7, with 13 bases identical to TRBD2. Trimming took 7 bases from V and 3 from J; bases not matched to a gene: 6. CDR3 length: 15 amino acids. Germline loops: CDR1 ENHRY, CDR2 SYGVKD. CDR3 DNA sequence: TGTGCCATCACCAAAGGGACTAGCGGGAACTACGAGCAGTACTTC. Translating it yields CAITKGTSGNYEQYF.